These 19 T cell receptor beta chains were sequenced from one sample in a study of radiotherapy plus CTLA-4 blockade in lung cancer. The protocol was immunoSEQ multiplex PCR, while the TCRdb copy is restricted to in-frame clones and leaves out a portion. The table lists about 83,000 clones, roughly 79% of them singletons. This specimen consisted of peripheral blood, obtained from a patient treated with radiotherapy plus ipilimumab. These receptors all stem from a human donor with non-small cell lung cancer who had a partial response to radiotherapy plus ipilimumab. Some clones in this sample may be carry-over from other donors' samples.

The genes are TRBV27 and TRBJ1-2; 8 bases are a match to TRBD1. Looked up from germline, CDR1 is MNHEY and CDR2 is SMNVEV (reference sequence). The CDR3 is 17 amino acids. Trimming took 5 bases from V and 7 from J; bases not matched to a gene: 18. The CDR3 coding sequence is TGTGCCAGCAGTCCCGGGACAGGACCTTTAGCCAGGACTGGCTACACCTTC. Protein sequence: CASSPGTGPLARTGYTF.

V gene TRBV6-5 combines with J gene TRBJ2-7; 9 bases align to TRBD1. After removal of 6 bases from V and 2 bases from J, the junction contained 8 bases not matched to a gene. Germline values: CDR1 MNHEY, CDR2 SVGAGI. This CDR3 spans 15 amino acids. The CDR3 DNA reads TGTGCCAGCAGAGTCGGGACAGGGAGGCCCTACGAGCAGTACTTC. Translating it yields CASRVGTGRPYEQYF.

This clone came up once. The rearrangement links TRBV5-4 to TRBJ2-5; D is possibly TRBD2 (7 bases). Between the trimmed V and J ends, which lost 0 bases and 5 bases, there was a span of 17 bases. Looked up from germline, CDR1 is SGHNT and CDR2 is YYREEE (reference sequence). The CDR3 is 16 amino acids. DNA for the CDR3: TGTGCCAGCAGCTTGGTAGCGACCAAGGGGGGGGAGACCCAGTACTTC. As protein: CASSLVATKGGETQYF.

The chain uses TRBV2 and TRBJ1-2, with D unresolved. Germline lookup yields CDR1 SNHLY and CDR2 FYNNEI. V was trimmed by 5 bases and J by 8 bases, leaving 24 bases between them. The CDR3 has 16 residues. The CDR3 is CASSRHPGSAMKGYTF. The CDR3 DNA sequence: TGTGCCAGCAGTAGACACCCCGGATCCGCTATGAAGGGCTACACCTTC.

In its sample, this clone was seen a few times. This chain joins TRBV21-1 and TRBJ2-1; TRBD2, the table's D call, lacks a check against the DNA. TRBV21-1 is listed as a pseudogene. CDR3 size: 14 residues. This CDR3 is CASMASSGYNEQFF. CDR3 in DNA: TGTGCCAGCATGGCGTCTAGCGGCTACAATGAGCAGTTCTTC.

This clone was seen only once. This sequence joins TRBV11-1 and TRBJ1-1; D is perhaps TRBD1 (6 bases). Between the trimmed V and J ends, which lost 5 bases and 1 base, there was a span of 14 bases. Per germline, CDR1 SGHAT and CDR2 FQDESV (reference sequence). This CDR3 has 15 residues. CDR3 amino acids: CASSPAGTPNTEAFF. The CDR3 DNA follows: TGTGCCAGCAGCCCGGCCGGGACACCGAACACTGAAGCTTTCTTT.

The gene calls are TRBV10-1 and TRBJ2-7; D might be TRBD1 (5 bases). The V gene's germline CDR1 is WNHNN and CDR2 SYGVQD (reference sequence). The V end lost 5 bases, the J end lost 3 bases, and 11 bases lay between the germline ends. CDR3 length: 13 residues. CDR3 amino acids: CASSQGNIYEQYF. The CDR3 coding sequence is TGCGCCAGCAGTCAGGGTAACATCTACGAGCAGTACTTC.

This sequence joins TRBV5-1 and TRBJ2-7; D not certain. The V and J ends lost 5 bases and 2 bases respectively, with 11 bases between them. The CDR3 runs to 13 residues. CDR1 is SGHRS and CDR2 is YFSETQ in the germline V gene. As DNA, the CDR3 is TGCGCCAGCAGGAACTCAGAGGCCTACGAGCAGTACTTC. Its protein product is CASRNSEAYEQYF.

V gene TRBV5-1 combines with J gene TRBJ2-3; 7 bases align to TRBD2. CDR1 SGHRS and CDR2 YFSETQ come from the germline V gene. Trimming removed 3 bases from V and 3 bases from J; junction bases left unmatched: 4. The CDR3 is 14 amino acids. CDR3 region: CASSSMGGTDTQYF. DNA for the CDR3: TGCGCCAGCAGCTCCATGGGGGGGACAGATACGCAGTATTTT.

The V call is TRBV4-2, the J call TRBJ1-4; D might be TRBD1 (6 bases). V was pared by 4 bases and J by 0 bases, with 15 bases between. Germline lookup yields CDR1 LGHNA and CDR2 YNFKEQ. CDR3 length: 17 residues. This CDR3 is CASSRARSGATNEKLFF. The CDR3 DNA follows: TGTGCCAGCAGCCGCGCAAGGTCAGGGGCAACTAATGAAAAACTGTTTTTT.

This clone appeared once. This specimen includes other DNA sequences encoding the same CDR3. The genes are TRBV5-8 and TRBJ1-2; tentative D call: TRBD1 (6 bases). Germline V lookup: CDR1 SGHTS, CDR2 YDEGEE. The length of the CDR3 is 13 residues. V lost 1 base to trimming and J lost 6 bases, with 10 bases between them. DNA for the CDR3: TGTGCCAGCAGCTTGCTGGACAGACATGGCTACACCTTC. Translation gives CASSLLDRHGYTF.

This chain uses TRBV19 with TRBJ2-7; D may be TRBD1 (6 bases). The germline V and J ends were trimmed by 5 bases and 2 bases, with 10 bases remaining between them. From germline, CDR1 is LNHDA and CDR2 SQIVND (reference sequence). The CDR3 is 13 amino acids. This CDR3 is CASSVTGTYEQYF. In nucleotides, the CDR3 is TGTGCCAGTAGTGTGACAGGAACCTACGAGCAGTACTTC.

The chain has TRBV7-9 and TRBJ1-4; weak D call: TRBD1 (5 bases). CDR3 length: 15 residues. V dropped 0 bases and J dropped 7 bases, with 12 bases sitting between them. Germline V gene data show CDR1 as SEHNR and CDR2 as FQNEAQ (reference sequence). The CDR3 loop is CASSLASQGTEKLFF. CDR3 sequence (DNA): TGTGCCAGCAGCTTAGCGAGTCAGGGAACTGAAAAACTGTTTTTT. The entire variable domain, with the rest obtained from reference TRBV7-9 and TRBJ1-4, is as follows: DTGVSQNPRHKITKRGQNVTFRCDPISEHNRLYWYRQTLGQGPEFLTYFQNEAQLEKSRLLSDRFSAERPKGSFSTLEIQRTEQGDSAMYLCASSLASQGTEKLFFGSGTQLSVL.

As concerns this clone: The identical CDR3 is also encoded by other nucleotide sequences in the sample. J is TRBJ1-2 and V is TRBV29-1, with D possibly matching TRBD1 (6 bases). The CDR3 is 14 residues long. V lost 4 bases and J lost 0, with 12 bases in between. Germline lookup yields CDR1 SQVTM and CDR2 ANQGSEA. Here the CDR3 reads CSVGGGKSNYGYTF. DNA of the CDR3: TGCAGCGTTGGGGGGGGCAAATCTAACTATGGCTACACCTTC.

The chain links TRBV11-2 to TRBJ2-5, with 7 bases that match TRBD1. Germline V gene lookup returns CDR1 SGHAT and CDR2 FQNNGV. The CDR3 contains 13 residues. J was trimmed by 5 bases and V by 5 bases; bases with no gene match: 5. In nucleotides, the CDR3 is TGTGCCAGCAGCCGACAGGGTTCGGAGACCCAGTACTTC. Its protein is CASSRQGSETQYF.

This sequence joins TRBV7-3 and TRBJ2-2; D gene ambiguous. The CDR3 is 13 residues long. Trimming removed 5 bases from V and 5 bases from J, with 9 bases in between. CDR1 is SGHTA and CDR2 is FQGTGA in the germline V gene. CDR3 in amino acids: CASSQKLTGELFF. CDR3 sequence (DNA): TGTGCCAGCAGCCAAAAGCTGACCGGGGAGCTGTTTTTT.

Here the CDR3 reads CASSGTGGREQYF. As DNA, the CDR3 is TGTGCCAGCTCCGGGACTGGGGGTCGGGAGCAGTACTTC. The genes are TRBV6-1 and TRBJ2-7; the D gene is possibly TRBD2 (6 bases). Trimming took 8 bases from V and 7 from J, leaving 18 bases between them. Germline values: CDR1 MNHNS, CDR2 SASEGT. The CDR3 runs to 13 residues.

The V gene is TRBV28, the J gene TRBJ2-7, with 12 bases that match TRBD2. Germline V gene sequence: CDR1 MDHEN, CDR2 SYDVKM. Trimming took 3 bases from V and 5 from J; bases not matched to a gene: 8. The CDR3 is 16 amino acids. This CDR3 is CASSLASGGGYNEQYF. The CDR3 bases are TGTGCCAGCAGTTTGGCTAGCGGGGGGGGGTATAACGAGCAGTACTTC.

The chain is built from TRBV9 and TRBJ1-3; a possible D gene is TRBD1 (6 bases). The CDR3 contains 14 residues. Germline values: CDR1 SGDLS, CDR2 YYNGEE. The V gene lost 1 base and the J gene lost 2 bases, with 7 bases spanning the gap. The CDR3 DNA reads as TGTGCCAGCAGCGTAACAGGGACTGGAAACACCATATATTTT. Its protein is CASSVTGTGNTIYF.